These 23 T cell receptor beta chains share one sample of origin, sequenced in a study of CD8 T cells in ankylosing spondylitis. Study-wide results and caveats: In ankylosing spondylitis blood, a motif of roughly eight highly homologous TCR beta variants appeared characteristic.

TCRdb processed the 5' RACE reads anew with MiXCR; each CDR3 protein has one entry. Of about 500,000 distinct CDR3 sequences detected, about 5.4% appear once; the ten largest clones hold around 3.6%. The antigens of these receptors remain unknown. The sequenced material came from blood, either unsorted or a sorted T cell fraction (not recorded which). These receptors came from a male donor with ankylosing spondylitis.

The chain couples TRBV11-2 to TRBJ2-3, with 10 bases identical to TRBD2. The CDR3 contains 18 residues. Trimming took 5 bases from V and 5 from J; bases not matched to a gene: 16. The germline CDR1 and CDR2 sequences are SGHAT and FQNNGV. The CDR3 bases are TGTGCCAGCAGCCCAAGGATTATAGCGGGGGGCCCAGGAGATACGCAGTATTTT. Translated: CASSPRIIAGGPGDTQYF.

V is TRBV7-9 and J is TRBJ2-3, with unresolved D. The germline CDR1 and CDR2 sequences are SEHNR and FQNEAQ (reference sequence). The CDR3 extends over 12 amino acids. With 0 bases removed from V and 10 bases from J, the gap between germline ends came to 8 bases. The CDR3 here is CASSLAFDAQYF. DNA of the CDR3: TGTGCCAGCAGCTTAGCGTTCGATGCGCAGTATTTT.

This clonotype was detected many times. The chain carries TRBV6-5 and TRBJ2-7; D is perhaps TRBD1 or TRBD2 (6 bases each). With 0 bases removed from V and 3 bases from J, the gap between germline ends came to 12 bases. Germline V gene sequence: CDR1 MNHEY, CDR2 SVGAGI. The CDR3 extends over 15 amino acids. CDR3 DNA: TGTGCCAGCAGTTACTCACCGGAGGGGGACTACGAGCAGTACTTC. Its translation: CASSYSPEGDYEQYF.

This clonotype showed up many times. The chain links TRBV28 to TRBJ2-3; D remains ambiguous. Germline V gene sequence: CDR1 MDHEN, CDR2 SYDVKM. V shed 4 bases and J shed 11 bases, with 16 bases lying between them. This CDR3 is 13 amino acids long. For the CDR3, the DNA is TGTGCCAGCAGTTCGGACGCAAAGCCGCAGCAGTATTTT. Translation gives CASSSDAKPQQYF.

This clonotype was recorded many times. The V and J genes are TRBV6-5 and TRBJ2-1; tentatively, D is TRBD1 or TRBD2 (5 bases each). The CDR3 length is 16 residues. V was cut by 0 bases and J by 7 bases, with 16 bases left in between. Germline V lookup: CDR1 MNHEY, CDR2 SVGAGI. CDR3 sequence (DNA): TGTGCCAGCAGTTACTCGTCAGGGAGCTTGGGGAATGAGCAGTTCTTC. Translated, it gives CASSYSSGSLGNEQFF.

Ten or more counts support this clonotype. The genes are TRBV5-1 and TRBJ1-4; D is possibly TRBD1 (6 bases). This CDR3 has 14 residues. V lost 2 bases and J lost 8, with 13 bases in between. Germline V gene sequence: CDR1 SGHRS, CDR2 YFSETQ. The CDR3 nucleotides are TGCGCCAGCAGCTTATCCAGGGGAGAGGAAAAACTGTTTTTT. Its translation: CASSLSRGEEKLFF. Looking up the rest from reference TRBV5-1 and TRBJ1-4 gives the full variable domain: KAGVTQTPRYLIKTRGQQVTLSCSPISGHRSVSWYQQTPGQGLQFLFEYFSETQRNKGNFPGRFSGRQFSNSRSEMNVSTLELGDSALYLCASSLSRGEEKLFFGSGTQLSVL.

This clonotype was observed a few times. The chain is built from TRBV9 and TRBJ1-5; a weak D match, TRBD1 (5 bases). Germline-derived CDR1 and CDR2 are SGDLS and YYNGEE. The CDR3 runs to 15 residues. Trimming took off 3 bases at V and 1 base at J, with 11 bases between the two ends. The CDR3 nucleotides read TGTGCCAGCAGCGCGGGGGTCGGGAGCAATCAGCCCCAGCATTTT. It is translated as CASSAGVGSNQPQHF.

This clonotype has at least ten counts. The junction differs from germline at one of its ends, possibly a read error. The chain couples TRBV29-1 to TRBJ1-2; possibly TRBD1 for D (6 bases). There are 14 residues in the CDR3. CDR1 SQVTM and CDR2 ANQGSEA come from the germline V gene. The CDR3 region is CSAEGTSENYGYTF. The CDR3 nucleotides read TGCAGCGCTGAAGGGACATCTGAAAACTATGGCTACACCTTC.

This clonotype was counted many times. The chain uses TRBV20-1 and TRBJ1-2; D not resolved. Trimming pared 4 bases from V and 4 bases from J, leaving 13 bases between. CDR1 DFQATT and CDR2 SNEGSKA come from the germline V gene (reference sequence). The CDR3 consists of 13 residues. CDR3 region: CSATEVRTYGYTF. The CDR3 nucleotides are TGCAGTGCTACAGAGGTGAGAACCTATGGCTACACCTTC.

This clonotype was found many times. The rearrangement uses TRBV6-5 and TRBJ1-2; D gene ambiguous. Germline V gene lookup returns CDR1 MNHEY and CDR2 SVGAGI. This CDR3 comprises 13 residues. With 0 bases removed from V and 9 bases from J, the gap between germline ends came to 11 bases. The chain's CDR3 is CASSYSGKSRYTF. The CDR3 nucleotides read TGTGCCAGCAGTTACTCGGGTAAAAGCCGCTACACCTTC.

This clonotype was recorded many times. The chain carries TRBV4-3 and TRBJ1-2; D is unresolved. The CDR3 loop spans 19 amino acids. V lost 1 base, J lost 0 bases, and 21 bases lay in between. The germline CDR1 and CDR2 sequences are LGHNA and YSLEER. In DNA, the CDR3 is TGCGCCAGCAGCCAAGGAATTGGCGCCACGAGGCCCACTAACTATGGCTACACCTTC. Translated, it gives CASSQGIGATRPTNYGYTF.

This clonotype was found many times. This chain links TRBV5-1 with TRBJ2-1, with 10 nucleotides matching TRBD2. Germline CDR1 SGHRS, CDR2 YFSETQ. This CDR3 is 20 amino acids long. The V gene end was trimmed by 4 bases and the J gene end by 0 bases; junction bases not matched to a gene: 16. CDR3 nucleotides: TGCGCCAGCAGCCGAGCGGCACTAGCGGGACCCCAGAGCTCCTACAATGAGCAGTTCTTC. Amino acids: CASSRAALAGPQSSYNEQFF.

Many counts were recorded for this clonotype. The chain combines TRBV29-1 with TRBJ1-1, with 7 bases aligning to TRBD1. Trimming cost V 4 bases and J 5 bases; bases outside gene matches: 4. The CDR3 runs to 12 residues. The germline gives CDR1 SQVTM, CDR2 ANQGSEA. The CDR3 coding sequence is TGCAGCGTTGCGCCAGGGGGGACTGAAGCTTTCTTT. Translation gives CSVAPGGTEAFF.

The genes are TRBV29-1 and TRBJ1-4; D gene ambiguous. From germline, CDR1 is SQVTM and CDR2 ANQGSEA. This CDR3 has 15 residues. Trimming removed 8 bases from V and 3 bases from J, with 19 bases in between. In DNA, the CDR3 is TGCAGCAAATCCCTGGGGTTTTGGGCTAATGAAAAACTGTTTTTT. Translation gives CSKSLGFWANEKLFF.

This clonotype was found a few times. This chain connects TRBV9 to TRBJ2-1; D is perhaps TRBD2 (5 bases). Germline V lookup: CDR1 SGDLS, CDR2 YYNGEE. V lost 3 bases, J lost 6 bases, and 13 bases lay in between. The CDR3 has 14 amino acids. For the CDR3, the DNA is TGTGCCAGCAGCGACCCCCGGGGAGCCAATGAGCAGTTCTTC. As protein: CASSDPRGANEQFF.

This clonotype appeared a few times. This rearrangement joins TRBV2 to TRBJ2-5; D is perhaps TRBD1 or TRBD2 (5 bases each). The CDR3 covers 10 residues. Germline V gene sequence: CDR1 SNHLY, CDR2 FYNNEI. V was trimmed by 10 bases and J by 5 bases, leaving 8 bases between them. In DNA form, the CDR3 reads TGTGCCATCAGGGAGGAGACCCAGTACTTC. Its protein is CAIREETQYF.

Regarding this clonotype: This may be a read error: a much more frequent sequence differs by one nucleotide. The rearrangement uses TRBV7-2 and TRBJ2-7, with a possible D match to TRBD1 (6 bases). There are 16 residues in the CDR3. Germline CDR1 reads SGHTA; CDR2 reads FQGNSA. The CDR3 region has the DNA TGTGCCAGCAGCCAAAGGAGAAGGGGGTCCCCCTACGAGCAGTGCTTC. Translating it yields CASSQRRRGSPYEQCF.

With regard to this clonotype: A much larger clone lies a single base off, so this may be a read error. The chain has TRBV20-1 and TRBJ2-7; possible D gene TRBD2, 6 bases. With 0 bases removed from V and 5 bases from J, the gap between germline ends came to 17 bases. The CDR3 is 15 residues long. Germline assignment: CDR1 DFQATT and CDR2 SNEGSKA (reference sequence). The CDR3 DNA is TGCAGTGCTAGAGATAGTGCGCTAGCGAAGGACGAGCAGTACTTC. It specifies CSARDSALAKDEQYF.

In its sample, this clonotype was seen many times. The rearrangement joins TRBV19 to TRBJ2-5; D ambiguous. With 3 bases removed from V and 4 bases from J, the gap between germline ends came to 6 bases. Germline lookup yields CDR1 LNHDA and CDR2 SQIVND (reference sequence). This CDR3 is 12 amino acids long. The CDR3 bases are TGTGCCAGTAGTATGGTGGGAGAGACCCAGTACTTC. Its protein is CASSMVGETQYF.

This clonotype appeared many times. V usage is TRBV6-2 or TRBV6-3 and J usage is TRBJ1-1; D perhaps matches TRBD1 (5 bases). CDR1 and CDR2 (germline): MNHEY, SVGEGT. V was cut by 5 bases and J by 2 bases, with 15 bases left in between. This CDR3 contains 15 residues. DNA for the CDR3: TGTGCCAGCAGTCGTCTCAACAGGAGAAACACTGAAGCTTTCTTT. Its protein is CASSRLNRRNTEAFF.

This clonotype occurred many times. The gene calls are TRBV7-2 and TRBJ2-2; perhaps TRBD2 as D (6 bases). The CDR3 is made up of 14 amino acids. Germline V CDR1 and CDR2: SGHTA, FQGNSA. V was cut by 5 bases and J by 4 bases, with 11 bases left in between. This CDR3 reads CASSRDWGTGELFF. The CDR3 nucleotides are TGTGCCAGCAGCCGGGACTGGGGCACCGGGGAGCTGTTTTTT.

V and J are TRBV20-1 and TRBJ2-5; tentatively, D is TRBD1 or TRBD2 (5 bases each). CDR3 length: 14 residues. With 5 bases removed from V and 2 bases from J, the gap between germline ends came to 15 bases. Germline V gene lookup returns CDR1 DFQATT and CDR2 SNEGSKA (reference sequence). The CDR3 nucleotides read TGCAGTGCTGCCCCGGGGCCCGCACAAGAGACCCAGTACTTC. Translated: CSAAPGPAQETQYF.

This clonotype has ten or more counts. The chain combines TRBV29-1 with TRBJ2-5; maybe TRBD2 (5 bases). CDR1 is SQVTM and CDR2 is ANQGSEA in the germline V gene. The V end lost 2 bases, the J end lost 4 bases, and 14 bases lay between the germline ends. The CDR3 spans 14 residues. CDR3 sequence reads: CSVESGVERETQYF. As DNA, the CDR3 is TGCAGCGTTGAATCCGGGGTTGAGCGAGAGACCCAGTACTTC.